This T cell receptor (beta chain) was identified in a study of blood T cell repertoires in COVID-19. V lost 1 base, J lost 3 bases, and 7 bases lay in between. Per the germline V gene, CDR1 is SGHTA and CDR2 is FQGTGA. The CDR3 is made up of 13 amino acids. Participants were aged about 18 to 90 years, lived in under 25 US areas, and enrolled virtually. Donors were grouped by their self-reported clinical history. Exposed study participants had met a COVID-19 case within 2 weeks before entry. Source study methods: Reference gene primers were amplified, and this amplification served to estimate nucleated cell counts. Using immunoSEQ multiplex PCR, the repertoire was profiled, and TCRdb retains in-frame clones only, with some absent. That table supplies the V and J calls and clone size; D and trimming were determined from the DNA. Of 200,000 to 250,000 clones in the sample, 75% to 90% are singletons; the top ten hold roughly 0.95%.

The sequence was obtained from a man aged 50-60 years who had been exposed to COVID-19. The specimen was PBMCs or T cells enriched from blood (not recorded which). The chain joins TRBV7-3 to TRBJ2-7; maybe TRBD2 (6 bases). The CDR3 is CASSLSSGYEQYV. In DNA form, the CDR3 reads TGTGCCAGCAGCTTAAGTAGCGGCTACGAGCAGTACGTC.